The count of the clone carrying this TCR beta chain is one. Its specificity is unknown. Profiled with immunoSEQ multiplex PCR; TCRdb holds only in-frame clones, not every one. The top ten clones hold over 10% of a sample with around 50,000 clones, approximately 93% of them seen once. This sample is part of a study of OX40 agonist ivuxolimab in advanced cancers. General observations from the study: Also present in some nonresponders was a low level of normalized T-cell clonal expansion.

CDR3 length: 15 residues. J gave up 5 bases and V 11 bases, and 12 bases lay outside the gene matches. Looked up from germline, CDR1 is MNHEY and CDR2 is SVGAGI. This TCR was recovered from an adult with an advanced solid tumor such as melanoma, head and neck, liver or kidney cancer. The material was CD4+ or CD8+ T cells sorted from blood, obtained in a trial of the OX40 agonist ivuxolimab. This chain uses TRBV6-5 with TRBJ2-7; 13 positions match TRBD2. The CDR3 sequence: CAVSLAGGGPHEQYF. CDR3 bases: TGTGCCGTGTCACTAGCGGGGGGGGGACCCCACGAGCAGTACTTC.